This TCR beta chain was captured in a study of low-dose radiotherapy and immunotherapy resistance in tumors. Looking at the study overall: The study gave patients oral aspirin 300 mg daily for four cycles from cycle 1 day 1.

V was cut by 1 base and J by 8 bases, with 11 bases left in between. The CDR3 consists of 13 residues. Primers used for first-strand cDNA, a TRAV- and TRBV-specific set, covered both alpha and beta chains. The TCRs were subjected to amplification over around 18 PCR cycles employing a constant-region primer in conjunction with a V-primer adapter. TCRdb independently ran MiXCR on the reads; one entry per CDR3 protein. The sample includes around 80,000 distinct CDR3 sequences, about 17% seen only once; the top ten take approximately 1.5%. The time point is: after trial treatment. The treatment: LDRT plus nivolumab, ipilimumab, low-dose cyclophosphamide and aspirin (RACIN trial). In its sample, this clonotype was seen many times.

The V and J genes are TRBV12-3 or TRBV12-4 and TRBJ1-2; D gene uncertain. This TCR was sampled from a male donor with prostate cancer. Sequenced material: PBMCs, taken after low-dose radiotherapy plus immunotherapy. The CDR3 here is CASSLGAVRGYTF. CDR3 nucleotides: TGTGCCAGCAGTTTAGGGGCAGTGAGAGGCTACACCTTC.